Each of the 22 T cell receptor beta chains below was sequenced from the same sample in a study of blood T cell repertoires in COVID-19 (dated by TCRdb to about 2020). Receptor amplification or capture employed the immunoSEQ multiplex PCR assay. Here the immuneACCESS table is served through TCRdb, limited to in-frame sequences with V and J called. Missing clones are a known gap in these copies; in checked studies unresolved V genes cover under half, and the rest lacks a known reason. The sample yields 250,000 to 350,000 clones; about nine tenths were counted once. 2% to 3% of the sample is in the top ten clones. Specimen: PBMCs or T cells enriched from blood (not recorded which). The source is a man aged 55 to 70 who had recovered from COVID-19.

CDR3 amino acids: CASSAGLAGASNTGELFF. The CDR3 region has the DNA TGTGCCAGCAGCGCGGGACTAGCGGGGGCCTCGAACACCGGGGAGCTGTTTTTT. This chain connects TRBV7-2 to TRBJ2-2; 14 nucleotides line up with TRBD2. This CDR3 is built from 18 residues. With 5 bases clipped from V and 0 bases from J, the junction kept 5 bases outside the gene matches. Germline V gene data show CDR1 as SGHTA and CDR2 as FQGNSA.

The chain joins TRBV18 to TRBJ1-1, with D tentatively TRBD1 (5 bases). Trimming stripped 0 bases from V and 1 base from J, with 9 bases between. The CDR3 is 15 residues long. Germline V gene lookup returns CDR1 KGHSH and CDR2 LQKENI. The CDR3 loop is CASSPPYRKNTEAFF. The CDR3 DNA reads as TGTGCCAGCTCACCACCGTACAGGAAGAACACTGAAGCTTTCTTT. The full variable domain, in which reference TRBV18 and TRBJ1-1 provide the parts outside the CDR3, is NAGVMQNPRHLVRRRGQEARLRCSPMKGHSHVYWYRQLPEEGLKFMVYLQKENIIDESGMPKERFSAEFPKEGPSILRIQQVVRGDSAAYFCASSPPYRKNTEAFFGQGTRLTVV.

This clone has only one observation. The rearrangement uses TRBV3-1 (or the pseudogene TRBV3-2) and TRBJ1-1; perhaps TRBD1 as D (5 bases). With 1 base removed from V and 7 bases from J, the gap between germline ends came to 7 bases. The germline gives CDR1 LGHDT, CDR2 YNNKEL (reference sequence). The CDR3 is made up of 12 amino acids. CDR3 in DNA: TGTGCCAGCAGCCAAGCAGGGTTTGAAGCTTTCTTT. This translates into CASSQAGFEAFF.

The chain recombines TRBV11-3 with TRBJ2-6; 10 bases map to TRBD1. V gave up 5 bases and J gave up 1 base; unmatched junction bases: 5. The CDR3 spans 17 residues. Germline lookup yields CDR1 SGHNT and CDR2 YENEEA. CDR3 region: CASSGRQGASGANVLTF. In DNA form, the CDR3 reads TGTGCCAGCAGCGGACGACAGGGGGCATCTGGGGCCAACGTCCTGACTTTC. The full variable domain, rest sourced from reference TRBV11-3 and TRBJ2-6, is EAGVVQSPRYKIIEKKQPVAFWCNPISGHNTLYWYLQNLGQGPELLIRYENEEAVDDSQLPKDRFSAERLKGVDSTLKIQPAELGDSAVYLCASSGRQGASGANVLTFGAGSRLTVL.

Details on this clone: Within the sample, other DNA sequences also encode this same CDR3. The chain is built from TRBV3-1 (or the pseudogene TRBV3-2) and TRBJ1-3; the D gene is possibly TRBD1 (6 bases). The CDR3 consists of 13 residues. CDR1 LGHDT and CDR2 YNNKEL come from the germline V gene (reference sequence). Trimming removed 2 bases at V and 4 bases at J, with 6 bases between. CDR3 bases: TGTGCCAGCAGCCAAACAGGGGGAAACACCATATATTTT. Amino acids: CASSQTGGNTIYF.

This chain links TRBV9 with TRBJ2-7, with D possibly being TRBD2 (5 bases). This CDR3 is 15 amino acids long. The germline CDR1 and CDR2 sequences are SGDLS and YYNGEE. V was clipped by 0 bases and J by 3 bases, with 13 bases between them. CDR3: CASSVALGMRYEQYF. The CDR3 bases are TGTGCCAGCAGCGTAGCTCTCGGGATGCGCTACGAGCAGTACTTC.

The CDR3 reads CASTPGTGTYNEQFF. CDR3 sequence (DNA): TGTGCCAGCACCCCCGGGACAGGGACCTACAATGAGCAGTTCTTC. The chain recombines TRBV11-1 with TRBJ2-1; 9 positions match TRBD1. V dropped 7 bases and J dropped 2; count of bases not matched to a gene: 6. CDR1 SGHAT and CDR2 FQDESV come from the germline V gene (reference sequence). The CDR3 is made up of 15 amino acids.

V gene TRBV19 combines with J gene TRBJ1-5; perhaps TRBD1 as D (5 bases). This CDR3 comprises 13 residues. Germline V gene data show CDR1 as LNHDA and CDR2 as SQIVND (reference sequence). V lost 6 bases and J 6 bases, leaving 12 bases between the germline ends. The DNA for the CDR3 is TGTGCCAGTAGACCACAGGTCAGTCAGCCCCAGCATTTT. This translates into CASRPQVSQPQHF.

The V call is TRBV5-1, the J call TRBJ2-7, with 10 bases lining up with TRBD2. The CDR3 contains 15 residues. In germline, CDR1 is SGHRS, CDR2 YFSETQ. V gave up 7 bases and J gave up 6 bases; unmatched junction bases: 13. CDR3: CASSALGAGGGEQYF. The CDR3 bases are TGCGCCAGCTCGGCCCTGGGAGCGGGAGGGGGCGAGCAGTACTTC.

V gene TRBV18 combines with J gene TRBJ2-1, with 8 bases identical to TRBD2. The CDR3 length is 16 residues. CDR1 KGHSH and CDR2 LQKENI come from the germline V gene. Trimming removed 2 bases from V and 3 bases from J; junction bases left unmatched: 6. CDR3 nucleotides: TGTGCCAGCTCACCAAGGACTAGCAGATACTACAATGAGCAGTTCTTC. This translates into CASSPRTSRYYNEQFF.

The table lists this clone with a count of one. The V and J genes are TRBV25-1 and TRBJ2-3, with 12 bases matching TRBD1. CDR1 and CDR2 (germline): MGHDK, SYGVNS. This CDR3 comprises 17 residues. V lost 3 bases to trimming and J lost 6 bases; unmatched junction nucleotides: 10. CDR3 DNA: TGTGCCAGCAGTGAGGCCGACCCGGGACAGGGGGCGGATACGCAGTATTTT. This codes for CASSEADPGQGADTQYF. The variable domain in full, completed from reference TRBV25-1 and TRBJ2-3, reads EADIYQTPRYLVIGTGKKITLECSQTMGHDKMYWYQQDPGMELHLIHYSYGVNSTEKGDLSSESTVSRIRTEHFPLTLESARPSHTSQYLCASSEADPGQGADTQYFGPGTRLTVL.

The chain employs TRBV3-1 (or the pseudogene TRBV3-2) and TRBJ2-1, with a tentative D call TRBD2 (5 bases). The CDR3 has 13 residues. With 2 bases removed from V and 8 bases from J, the gap between germline ends came to 10 bases. The germline V gene has CDR1 LGHDT and CDR2 YNNKEL (reference sequence). The CDR3 here is CASSQLSGDEQFF. Written as DNA, the CDR3 is TGTGCCAGCAGCCAACTATCCGGGGATGAGCAGTTCTTC.

The chain couples TRBV11-3 to TRBJ2-1, with 7 nucleotides matching TRBD2. This CDR3 is built from 15 residues. Germline values: CDR1 SGHNT, CDR2 YENEEA. Germline trimming cut 5 bases from V and 5 bases from J; bases unmatched to any gene: 9. CDR3 nucleotides: TGTGCCAGCAGCCCAAGCACCGGGAGGAACAATGAGCAGTTCTTC. Translating gives CASSPSTGRNNEQFF. Complete variable domain (other parts from reference TRBV11-3 and TRBJ2-1): EAGVVQSPRYKIIEKKQPVAFWCNPISGHNTLYWYLQNLGQGPELLIRYENEEAVDDSQLPKDRFSAERLKGVDSTLKIQPAELGDSAVYLCASSPSTGRNNEQFFGPGTRLTVL.

The chain links TRBV5-5 to TRBJ1-4; D call uncertain. Germline CDR1 reads SGHKS; CDR2 reads YYEKEE (reference sequence). The CDR3 length is 14 residues. V lost 0 bases and J 7 bases, leaving 10 bases between the germline ends. The CDR3 nucleotides are TGTGCCAGCAGCTTGGTTTTGATGGCTGAAAAACTGTTTTTT. Its translation is CASSLVLMAEKLFF.

This rearrangement joins TRBV29-1 to TRBJ2-1; TRBD1 agrees at 11 bases. J gave up 8 bases and V 1 base, and 1 base lay outside the gene matches. The germline V gene encodes CDR1 SQVTM and CDR2 ANQGSEA. The CDR3 sequence is 13 residues long. This CDR3 reads CSVEGTGGYEQFF. CDR3 nucleotides: TGCAGCGTTGAAGGGACAGGGGGCTATGAGCAGTTCTTC.

The V gene is TRBV5-1, the J gene TRBJ2-2; 9 positions agree with TRBD1. Germline V lookup: CDR1 SGHRS, CDR2 YFSETQ. Trimming removed 8 bases from V and 3 bases from J; junction bases left unmatched: 8. This CDR3 has 15 amino acids. This CDR3 reads CASSRDRVDTGELFF. The CDR3 region has the DNA TGCGCCAGTAGTAGGGACAGGGTGGACACCGGGGAGCTGTTTTTT.

The chain recombines TRBV5-4 with TRBJ2-7; D remains ambiguous. Trimming pared 4 bases from V and 0 bases from J, leaving 11 bases between. Germline V gives CDR1 SGHNT, CDR2 YYREEE (reference sequence). CDR3 length: 14 residues. This chain's CDR3 is CASSPFWSSYEQYF. The CDR3 DNA is TGTGCCAGCAGCCCGTTTTGGAGCTCCTACGAGCAGTACTTC.

J is TRBJ2-1 and V is TRBV10-3, with D perhaps matching TRBD2 (5 bases). CDR3 size: 16 residues. Trimming left V 0 bases short and J 6 bases short, with 15 bases between. Germline V lookup: CDR1 ENHRY, CDR2 SYGVKD. This CDR3 is CAISESGGPSGNEQFF. In nucleotides, the CDR3 is TGTGCCATCAGTGAGTCTGGCGGGCCCTCCGGCAATGAGCAGTTCTTC.

The V call is TRBV5-6, the J call TRBJ2-7; perhaps TRBD1 as D (6 bases). The CDR3 is 16 residues long. Germline V gene sequence: CDR1 SGHDT, CDR2 YYEEEE. Trimming removed 5 bases from V and 0 bases from J, with 18 bases in between. The CDR3 DNA is TGTGCCAGCAGGAGGGGGTGGGACGAATACTCCTACGAGCAGTACTTC. Translation gives CASRRGWDEYSYEQYF.

J is TRBJ1-2 and V is TRBV12-3 or TRBV12-4; TRBD1 matches at 7 bases. CDR3 length: 13 amino acids. J gave up 7 bases and V 5 bases, and 7 bases lay outside the gene matches. CDR3 region: CASSPGTVTGYTF. The CDR3 nucleotides read TGTGCCAGCAGTCCCGGGACAGTAACTGGCTACACCTTC.

The rearrangement links TRBV5-4 to TRBJ1-2; tentatively, D is TRBD1 (5 bases). V was cut by 3 bases and J by 3 bases, with 12 bases left in between. The germline CDR1 and CDR2 sequences are SGHNT and YYREEE (reference sequence). This CDR3 region has 14 residues. CDR3 DNA sequence: TGTGCCAGCAGCTGGAGGGGAGTTGACTATGGCTACACCTTC. Encoded protein: CASSWRGVDYGYTF. Variable domain in full (rest from reference TRBV5-4 and TRBJ1-2): ETGVTQSPTHLIKTRGQQVTLRCSSQSGHNTVSWYQQALGQGPQFIFQYYREEENGRGNFPPRFSGLQFPNYSSELNVNALELDDSALYLCASSWRGVDYGYTFGSGTRLTVV.

V usage is TRBV30 and J usage is TRBJ1-2; perhaps TRBD1 as D (6 bases). CDR1 and CDR2 from the germline V gene are GTSNPN and SVGIG (reference sequence). V was shortened by 3 bases and J by 2 bases, with 13 bases between the two germline ends. The CDR3 is 14 amino acids. CDR3 loop: CAWRRGTDNYGYTF. DNA for the CDR3: TGTGCCTGGAGGAGGGGGACGGACAACTATGGCTACACCTTC.